The 8 T cell receptor beta chains listed next were all sequenced from one sample in a study of cytomegalovirus exposure and HLA in healthy donors. PCR amplification relied on 60 Vbeta primers (plus 13 Jbeta primers). Sequenced by immunoSEQ multiplex PCR; TCRdb stores in-frame clones only, minus some. The sample includes approximately 120,000 clones, around 73% of them seen just once. The sample was PBMCs. All receptors come from a man aged 55 to 70 in good health and CMV-seropositive.

The chain has TRBV13 and TRBJ2-7; no clear D. The CDR3 length is 14 residues. Germline values: CDR1 PRHDT, CDR2 FYEKMQ (reference sequence). The ends were cut back, 2 bases at V and 0 bases at J, with 8 bases in the middle. CDR3 nucleotides: TGTGCCAGCAGCTTATCTCCCGGCTCCTACGAGCAGTACTTC. This gives the protein CASSLSPGSYEQYF.

The J gene is TRBJ2-3, the V gene TRBV2, with a possible D match to TRBD2 (6 bases). The V and J ends lost 7 bases and 0 bases respectively, with 11 bases between them. There are 14 residues in the CDR3. Germline loops: CDR1 SNHLY, CDR2 FYNNEI. Here the CDR3 reads CASTPSASTDTQYF. Written as DNA, the CDR3 is TGTGCCAGCACGCCTAGCGCTAGCACAGATACGCAGTATTTT.

The chain recombines TRBV9 with TRBJ2-3; the match to TRBD1 covers 12 bases. From germline, CDR1 is SGDLS and CDR2 YYNGEE. The ends lost 3 bases at V and 5 bases at J; junction bases unmatched: 10. This CDR3 is built from 17 residues. CDR3 coding DNA: TGTGCCAGCAGCGATGGGACAGGGGGCGCGATTGGAGATACGCAGTATTTT. The encoded protein is CASSDGTGGAIGDTQYF.

The V and J genes are TRBV28 and TRBJ1-2, with D possibly being TRBD1 (5 bases). Germline CDR1 MDHEN, CDR2 SYDVKM. The CDR3 is 15 amino acids. The germline V and J ends were trimmed by 2 bases and 8 bases, with 18 bases remaining between them. The CDR3 loop is CASSLLGQRLGGYTF. The CDR3 DNA reads TGTGCCAGCAGTTTACTGGGGCAGAGACTAGGCGGCTACACCTTC.

The CDR3 here is CASSPGQGVNYGYTF. The CDR3 bases are TGCGCCAGCAGCCCCGGACAGGGGGTAAATTATGGCTACACCTTC. The chain uses TRBV5-1 and TRBJ1-2; 10 positions match TRBD1. The CDR3 is 15 amino acids. The V gene's germline CDR1 is SGHRS and CDR2 YFSETQ. The trim removed 4 bases at V and 5 bases at J, leaving 8 bases unmatched.

The chain has TRBV28 and TRBJ2-5; no clear D gene. Trimming pared 1 base from V and 2 bases from J, leaving 23 bases between. Germline CDR1 is MDHEN and CDR2 is SYDVKM. This CDR3 comprises 19 residues. Written as DNA, the CDR3 is TGTGCCAGCAGTTTATCTAGACCCACCCCAACAACCAAACAAGAGACCCAGTACTTC. Its translation is CASSLSRPTPTTKQETQYF. The complete variable domain, with remaining parts taken from reference TRBV28 and TRBJ2-5, reads DVKVTQSSRYLVKRTGEKVFLECVQDMDHENMFWYRQDPGLGLRLIYFSYDVKMKEKGDIPEGYSVSREKKERFSLILESASTNQTSMYLCASSLSRPTPTTKQETQYFGPGTRLLVL.

The chain carries TRBV28 and TRBJ2-3; 7 bases map to TRBD2. CDR1 is MDHEN, CDR2 SYDVKM, per germline. There are 14 residues in the CDR3. The ends lost 5 bases at V and 4 bases at J; junction bases unmatched: 6. CDR3 in DNA: TGTGCCAGCAGTCCCATAGGACTAGCAGATACGCAGTATTTT. Translation: CASSPIGLADTQYF.

The gene calls are TRBV6-1 and TRBJ2-7, with a tentative D call TRBD1 (6 bases). The germline gives CDR1 MNHNS, CDR2 SASEGT. The CDR3 has 19 residues. Trimming removed 0 bases at V and 6 bases at J, with 27 bases between. The chain's CDR3 is CASSEALRVGQGRVGEQYF. The CDR3 nucleotides are TGTGCCAGCAGTGAAGCGCTAAGGGTGGGCCAGGGGCGGGTTGGCGAGCAGTACTTC.